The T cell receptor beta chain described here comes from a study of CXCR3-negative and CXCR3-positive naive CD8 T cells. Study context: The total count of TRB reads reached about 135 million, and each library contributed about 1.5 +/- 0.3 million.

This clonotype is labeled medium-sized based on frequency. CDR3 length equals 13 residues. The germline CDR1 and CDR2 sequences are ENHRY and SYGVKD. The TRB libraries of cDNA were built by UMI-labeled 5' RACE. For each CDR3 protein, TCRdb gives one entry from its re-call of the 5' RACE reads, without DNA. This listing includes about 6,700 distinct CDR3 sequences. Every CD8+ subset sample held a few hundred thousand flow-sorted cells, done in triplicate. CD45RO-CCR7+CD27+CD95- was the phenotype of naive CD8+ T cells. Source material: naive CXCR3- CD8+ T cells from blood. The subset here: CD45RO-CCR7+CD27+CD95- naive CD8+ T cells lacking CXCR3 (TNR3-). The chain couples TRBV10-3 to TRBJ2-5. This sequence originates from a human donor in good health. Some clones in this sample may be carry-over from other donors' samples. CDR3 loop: CAIRSGVQETQYF.